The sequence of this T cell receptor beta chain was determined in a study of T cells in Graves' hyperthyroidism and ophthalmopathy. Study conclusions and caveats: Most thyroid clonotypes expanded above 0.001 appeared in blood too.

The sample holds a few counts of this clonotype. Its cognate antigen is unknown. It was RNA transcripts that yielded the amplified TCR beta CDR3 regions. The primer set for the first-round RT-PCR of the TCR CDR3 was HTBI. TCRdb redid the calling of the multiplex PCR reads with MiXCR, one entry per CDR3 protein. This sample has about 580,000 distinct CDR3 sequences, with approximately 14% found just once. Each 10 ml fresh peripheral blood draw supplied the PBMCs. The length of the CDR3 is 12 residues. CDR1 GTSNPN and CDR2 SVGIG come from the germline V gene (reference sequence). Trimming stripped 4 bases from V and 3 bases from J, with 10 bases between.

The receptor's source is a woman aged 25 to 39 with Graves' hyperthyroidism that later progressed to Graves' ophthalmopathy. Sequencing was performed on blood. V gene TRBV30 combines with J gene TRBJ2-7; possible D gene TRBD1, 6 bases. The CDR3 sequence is CAWIGTSYEQYF. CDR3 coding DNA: TGTGCCTGGATAGGGACAAGCTACGAGCAGTACTTC.